The rows below give T cell receptor beta chains drawn from one sample of a study of CD8 T cells in ankylosing spondylitis. Each CDR3 protein is one row after TCRdb ran MiXCR on the 5' RACE reads. The table records 350,000 or so distinct CDR3 sequences, roughly 8% of them present only once. The sample was blood, either unsorted or a sorted T cell fraction (not recorded which). All receptors derive from a male donor with ankylosing spondylitis. The CDR3 runs from the conserved cysteine through the conserved F or W. A D gene is named only where the DNA matches it firmly. Clone size, where shown, is once, few, many, or a class for clones that have expanded.

j_call,clone_size,v_call,d_call,cdr3_aa,cdr3_nt
TRBJ2-1,few,TRBV27,TRBD1,CASSLYPPGGSYNEQFF,TGTGCCAGCAGTTTATACCCCCCAGGGGGCTCCTACAATGAGCAGTTCTTC
TRBJ2-3,few,TRBV20-1,TRBD1,CSARVRTGYPDTQYF,TGCAGTGCTAGAGTCAGGACAGGGTACCCAGATACGCAGTATTTT
TRBJ2-4,few,TRBV18,NA,CASSPGRGRRNIQYF,TGTGCCAGCTCACCAGGAAGGGGACGGAGAAACATTCAGTACTTC
TRBJ2-1,few,TRBV3-1,TRBD2,CASSQDWLAVHNEQFF,TGTGCCAGCAGCCAAGATTGGCTAGCGGTACACAATGAGCAGTTCTTC
TRBJ1-3,few,TRBV4-1,NA,CASSYEGDSGNTIYF,TGCGCCAGCAGCTACGAGGGGGATTCTGGAAACACCATATATTTT
TRBJ2-1,few,TRBV11-1,NA,CASSLRPWGQRTSSYNEQFF,TGTGCCAGCAGCTTAAGGCCCTGGGGGCAGCGAACCAGCTCCTACAATGAGCAGTTCTTC
TRBJ1-5,NA,TRBV12-3/TRBV12-4,NA,CASSLTLAGGPQHF,TGTGCCAGCAGTCTAACATTAGCCGGTGGGCCCCAGCATTTT
TRBJ2-7,few,TRBV18,NA,CASSPRFTAYEQYF,TGTGCCAGCTCACCACGGTTCACAGCCTACGAGCAGTACTTC
TRBJ1-1,NA,TRBV12-3/TRBV12-4,NA,CASNRVTNTEAFF,TGTGCCAGTAACAGGGTCACGAACACTGAAGCTTTCTTT
TRBJ1-2,many,TRBV7-2,NA,CASSLFYGYTF,TGTGCCAGCAGCCTATTCTATGGCTACACCTTC
TRBJ2-7,NA,TRBV29-1,NA,CSVPLDGMGDEQYF,TGCAGCGTCCCGCTGGACGGGATGGGCGACGAGCAGTACTTC
TRBJ2-7,NA,TRBV28,NA,CASSPRDFLGEQYF,TGTGCCAGCAGTCCCCGGGACTTTCTGGGAGAGCAGTACTTC
TRBJ1-1,few,TRBV4-1,NA,CASSHGPANTEAFF,TGCGCCAGCAGCCATGGGCCAGCGAACACTGAAGCTTTCTTT
TRBJ2-5,NA,TRBV29-1,TRBD1,CSVQIVPDRGGQETQYF,TGCAGCGTTCAAATCGTACCGGACAGGGGAGGCCAAGAGACCCAGTACTTC
TRBJ2-1,many,TRBV24-1,TRBD1,CATSGLIGTGLPYNEQFF,TGTGCCACCAGCGGCCTTATCGGGACAGGTCTTCCCTACAATGAGCAGTTCTTC
TRBJ2-1,NA,TRBV6-1,TRBD1,CASSRQGRHLDNEQFF,TGTGCCAGCTCCCGACAGGGCAGACACTTAGACAATGAGCAGTTCTTC
TRBJ1-1,few,TRBV28,NA,CASSFPGQPNTEAFF,TGTGCCAGCAGTTTCCCAGGACAACCGAACACTGAAGCTTTCTTT
TRBJ2-3,few,TRBV29-1,TRBD2,CSVDRTSGNVDTQYF,TGCAGCGTTGACCGAACTAGCGGCAACGTGGATACGCAGTATTTT
TRBJ2-3,NA,TRBV15,TRBD2,CATSRDRGSGTDTQYF,TGTGCCACCAGCAGAGATCGCGGGAGTGGCACAGATACGCAGTATTTT
TRBJ2-3,many,TRBV29-1,NA,CSAKYTDTQYF,TGCAGCGCCAAATACACAGATACGCAGTATTTT
TRBJ2-7,NA,TRBV12-3/TRBV12-4,NA,CASSFPTNTYEQYF,TGTGCCAGCAGTTTCCCGACAAATACCTACGAGCAGTACTTC
TRBJ1-2,NA,TRBV7-2,NA,CASSLVTFVSADGYTF,TGTGCCAGCAGCTTAGTTACGTTTGTGAGTGCGGATGGCTACACCTTC
TRBJ1-2,few,TRBV28,TRBD1,CASSLRDSHGYTF,TGTGCCAGCAGTTTAAGGGACAGCCATGGCTACACCTTC
TRBJ1-2,NA,TRBV7-9,TRBD1,CASSLDVTGSGYTF,TGTGCCAGCAGCTTAGATGTGACAGGGAGCGGCTACACCTTC
TRBJ2-3,few,TRBV5-1,NA,CASSLGSVTDTQYF,TGCGCCAGCAGCTTGGGGTCAGTCACCGATACGCAGTATTTT
TRBJ2-7,NA,TRBV27,NA,CASSPHRPPPAYEQYF,TGTGCCAGCAGTCCTCACCGGCCTCCTCCGGCCTACGAGCAGTACTTC
TRBJ2-1,many,TRBV6-2/TRBV6-3,TRBD2,CASFPGRGLYEQFF,TGTGCCAGCTTTCCCGGGAGGGGACTCTATGAGCAGTTCTTC
TRBJ1-5,many,TRBV20-1,NA,CSARGPGQDNSNQPQHF,TGCAGTGCTAGAGGTCCGGGACAAGATAATAGCAATCAGCCCCAGCATTTT
TRBJ2-7,few,TRBV29-1,TRBD1,CSVSLGQGTLAVVPEQYF,TGCAGCGTTTCCTTGGGACAGGGGACGCTAGCGGTCGTCCCCGAGCAGTACTTC
TRBJ1-1,NA,TRBV3-1,NA,CASSQDGGGAWAFF,TGTGCCAGCAGCCAAGATGGGGGGGGCGCGTGGGCTTTCTTT
TRBJ2-1,few,TRBV20-1,TRBD2,CSARDSSGPYNEQFF,TGCAGTGCTAGAGATTCTAGCGGGCCCTACAATGAGCAGTTCTTC
TRBJ1-2,many,TRBV20-1,NA,CSASLQGISYGYTF,TGCAGTGCTAGCCTACAGGGAATCTCCTATGGCTACACCTTC
TRBJ2-2,many,TRBV20-1,NA,CSVRADTGELFF,TGCAGCGTCCGGGCCGACACCGGGGAGCTGTTTTTT
TRBJ1-4,once,TRBV18,TRBD1,CASSPFPTGAREKLFF,TGTGCCAGCTCACCATTCCCGACAGGGGCGCGTGAAAAACTGTTTTTT
TRBJ2-7,NA,TRBV4-1,TRBD2,CASSQFSGGYEQYF,TGCGCCAGCAGCCAATTCTCCGGGGGGTACGAGCAGTACTTC
TRBJ2-3,few,TRBV6-2/TRBV6-3,NA,CAASRGNTQYF,TGTGCCGCAAGTCGGGGTAATACGCAGTATTTT
TRBJ2-7,NA,TRBV7-3,TRBD1,CASRGGGQGTSYEQYF,TGTGCCAGCAGGGGAGGGGGACAGGGGACTTCCTACGAGCAGTACTTC
TRBJ2-3,many,TRBV5-1,TRBD2,CASQPQVAGYTDTQYF,TGCGCCAGCCAGCCCCAAGTAGCGGGGTACACAGATACGCAGTATTTT
TRBJ2-1,few,TRBV9,TRBD2,CASSVGRASGDNEQFF,TGTGCCAGCAGCGTAGGTAGGGCTAGCGGCGACAATGAGCAGTTCTTC
TRBJ2-5,many,TRBV27,NA,CASSEDRRETQYF,TGTGCCAGCAGTGAAGACAGGAGGGAGACCCAGTACTTC
TRBJ2-1,few,TRBV18,NA,CASSPLGPNSFNEQFF,TGTGCCAGCTCACCACTGGGACCCAACAGCTTCAATGAGCAGTTCTTC
TRBJ2-1,few,TRBV7-2,TRBD2,CASVPRGLGNNEQFF,TGTGCCAGCGTCCCTCGAGGACTAGGAAACAATGAGCAGTTCTTC
TRBJ2-6,few,TRBV7-8,TRBD1,CASSLATGAGANVLTF,TGTGCCAGCAGCTTAGCCACAGGGGCCGGGGCCAACGTCCTGACTTTC
TRBJ2-1,NA,TRBV11-1,TRBD2,CASSLGQGNRLADNEQFF,TGTGCCAGCAGCTTAGGGCAGGGGAATAGACTAGCGGACAATGAGCAGTTCTTC
TRBJ2-7,many,TRBV29-1,NA,CSVEGQGIHEQYF,TGCAGCGTTGAGGGCCAGGGAATCCACGAGCAGTACTTC
TRBJ2-3,few,TRBV6-1,NA,CASSVVVTQYF,TGTGCCAGCAGTGTCGTCGTGACGCAGTATTTT
TRBJ1-5,many,TRBV5-1,NA,CASSSDGHSNQPQHF,TGCGCCAGCAGCAGCGACGGGCATAGCAATCAGCCCCAGCATTTT
TRBJ2-3,few,TRBV12-3/TRBV12-4,TRBD2,CASSSGLALFSTDTQYF,TGTGCCAGCAGCTCGGGACTAGCTTTGTTTTCCACAGATACGCAGTATTTT
TRBJ2-7,few,TRBV7-9,TRBD1,CASSPRDRGDEQYF,TGTGCCAGCAGTCCCCGGGACAGGGGCGACGAGCAGTACTTC
TRBJ2-1,few,TRBV5-1,TRBD2,CASSLDPTSGRSNEQFF,TGCGCCAGCAGCTTGGACCCGACTAGCGGGAGGTCCAATGAGCAGTTCTTC
TRBJ2-3,few,TRBV4-3,TRBD2,CASSQDWPGGSRGTQYF,TGCGCCAGCAGCCAAGATTGGCCGGGGGGGTCACGGGGTACGCAGTATTTT
TRBJ1-6,few,TRBV6-1,NA,CASSAGPWSNSPLHF,TGTGCCAGCAGTGCGGGACCTTGGTCCAATTCACCCCTCCACTTT
TRBJ1-2,many,TRBV27,TRBD1,CASSWTTGNHNYGYTF,TGTGCCAGCAGTTGGACGACAGGGAATCATAACTATGGCTACACCTTC
TRBJ2-3,NA,TRBV27,TRBD2,CASSHPGLYDTQYF,TGTGCCAGCAGTCATCCGGGACTATATGATACGCAGTATTTT